The 27 T cell receptor beta chains reported below all come from one sample, sequenced in a study of OX40 agonist ivuxolimab in advanced cancers. Produced via immunoSEQ multiplex PCR; TCRdb's table is partial and in-frame only. The sample consists of tens of thousands of clones, around 90% of them appearing once. Source: CD4+ or CD8+ T cells sorted from blood, taken in a trial of the OX40 agonist ivuxolimab. These receptors were collected from an adult with an advanced solid tumor such as melanoma, head and neck, liver or kidney cancer.

V and J are TRBV4-2 and TRBJ2-1; TRBD2 matches 7 bases. Trimming cost V 1 base and J 3 bases; bases outside gene matches: 6. The CDR3 length is 16 residues. Germline lookup yields CDR1 LGHNA and CDR2 YNFKEQ. The CDR3 spells CASSQGDGRYYNEQFF. As DNA, the CDR3 is TGTGCCAGCAGCCAAGGTGACGGGAGGTACTACAATGAGCAGTTCTTC.

V is TRBV6-5 and J is TRBJ1-5, with D unclear. CDR1 and CDR2 from the germline V gene are MNHEY and SVGAGI. The V end was cut by 4 bases, the J end by 0 bases, with 7 bases between. This CDR3 has 14 residues. In DNA, the CDR3 is TGTGCCAGCAGTTCACTACATAGCAATCAGCCCCAGCATTTT. Its protein product is CASSSLHSNQPQHF.

The V gene is TRBV2, the J gene TRBJ1-5; D is ambiguous. The V end lost 7 bases, the J end lost 4 bases, and 8 bases lay between the germline ends. Germline V gives CDR1 SNHLY, CDR2 FYNNEI. This CDR3 contains 12 residues. The CDR3 loop is CASNKANQPQHF. The CDR3 DNA follows: TGTGCCAGCAATAAGGCAAATCAGCCCCAGCATTTT.

The J gene is TRBJ1-6, the V gene TRBV7-2, with D hard to call. V shed 4 bases and J shed 5 bases, with 12 bases lying between them. Germline V CDR1 and CDR2: SGHTA, FQGNSA. The CDR3 sequence is 15 residues long. The CDR3 loop reads CASSSNRANNSPLHF. The CDR3 DNA is TGTGCCAGCAGCTCCAATAGAGCAAATAATTCACCCCTCCACTTT.

This sequence joins TRBV10-2 and TRBJ2-1; D gene uncertain. V dropped 6 bases and J dropped 7 bases, with 19 bases sitting between them. Germline lookup yields CDR1 WSHSY and CDR2 SAAADI. This CDR3 is built from 15 residues. The CDR3 coding sequence is TGCGCCAGCAGGCTCTACCGATCAGCCTCGAATGAGCAGTTCTTC. Its translation is CASRLYRSASNEQFF.

The chain has TRBV28 and TRBJ2-7; 8 nucleotides line up with TRBD2. V was pared by 2 bases and J by 2 bases, with 5 bases of the junction left unmatched. There are 15 residues in the CDR3. Looked up from germline, CDR1 is MDHEN and CDR2 is SYDVKM. Here the CDR3 DNA reads TGTGCCAGCAGTTTAGCCCTAGCGGGTACCTACGAGCAGTACTTC. Amino acids: CASSLALAGTYEQYF.

The chain employs TRBV11-2 and TRBJ2-7; D perhaps matches TRBD1 (6 bases). The CDR3 is 15 amino acids. Trimming shortened V by 5 bases and J by 5 bases, and 19 bases separated the two germline ends. CDR1 SGHAT and CDR2 FQNNGV come from the germline V gene. CDR3 nucleotides: TGTGCCAGCAGCCCTCGAGGCAGGGGTAGTAACGAGCAGTACTTC. Translating gives CASSPRGRGSNEQYF.

The J gene is TRBJ2-1, the V gene TRBV28; 7 nucleotides align to TRBD2. This CDR3 spans 15 amino acids. Losses at the gene ends were 5 bases for V and 3 bases for J; bases not matched to a gene: 7. Germline V lookup: CDR1 MDHEN, CDR2 SYDVKM. DNA for the CDR3: TGTGCCAGCAGTCTAAGCGGGACTGGCTACAATGAGCAGTTCTTC. Amino acids: CASSLSGTGYNEQFF. The whole variable domain, remainder taken from reference TRBV28 and TRBJ2-1, is DVKVTQSSRYLVKRTGEKVFLECVQDMDHENMFWYRQDPGLGLRLIYFSYDVKMKEKGDIPEGYSVSREKKERFSLILESASTNQTSMYLCASSLSGTGYNEQFFGPGTRLTVL.

This clone is a singleton in its sample. This chain joins TRBV5-1 and TRBJ1-3; D unclear. The CDR3 loop spans 13 amino acids. V was clipped by 3 bases and J by 4 bases, with 8 bases between them. CDR1 is SGHRS and CDR2 is YFSETQ in the germline V gene. This CDR3 reads CASSSLQGNTIYF. CDR3 coding DNA: TGCGCCAGCAGCTCGCTACAGGGAAACACCATATATTTT.

CDR3 DNA sequence: TGTGCCACCAGCTCTCGGACCGAGAATCAGCCCCAGCATTTT. This sequence encodes CATSSRTENQPQHF. The rearrangement links TRBV15 to TRBJ1-5; no reliable D call. This CDR3 has 14 amino acids. Germline V gives CDR1 LNHNV, CDR2 YYDKDF (reference sequence). Trimming stripped 5 bases from V and 4 bases from J, with 12 bases between.

The genes are TRBV28 and TRBJ1-5, with a tentative D call TRBD1 (5 bases). The CDR3 loop spans 16 amino acids. Per the germline V gene, CDR1 is MDHEN and CDR2 is SYDVKM. Trimming took off 4 bases at V and 3 bases at J, with 16 bases between the two ends. The CDR3 loop reads CASSSWAQGPNQPQHF. DNA of the CDR3: TGTGCCAGCAGTTCATGGGCGCAGGGTCCCAATCAGCCCCAGCATTTT.

In its sample, this clone was seen once. The rearrangement links TRBV25-1 to TRBJ2-5, with D tentatively TRBD2 (6 bases). The CDR3 contains 15 residues. Trimming shortened V by 3 bases and J by 2 bases, and 13 bases separated the two germline ends. Germline V CDR1 and CDR2: MGHDK, SYGVNS. This CDR3 reads CASSDPGLPQETQYF. CDR3 in DNA: TGTGCCAGCAGTGACCCCGGACTACCACAAGAGACCCAGTACTTC.

V usage is TRBV14 and J usage is TRBJ2-1, with unresolved D. The germline CDR1 and CDR2 sequences are SGHDN and FVKESK. V shed 0 bases and J shed 9 bases, with 9 bases lying between them. The CDR3 runs to 13 residues. This CDR3 reads CASSQDLRSEQFF. The CDR3 nucleotides read TGTGCCAGCAGCCAAGATTTACGATCTGAGCAGTTCTTC.

This clone was detected once. The chain is built from TRBV28 and TRBJ1-5, with TRBD1 matching over 9 bases. The CDR3 contains 16 residues. J was trimmed by 1 base and V by 2 bases; bases with no gene match: 3. The V gene's germline CDR1 is MDHEN and CDR2 SYDVKM. CDR3 coding DNA: TGTGCCAGCAGTTTAGACAGGGGGGGCAGCAATCAGCCCCAGCATTTT. This translates into CASSLDRGGSNQPQHF.

The chain recombines TRBV5-1 with TRBJ2-5; 10 bases line up with TRBD2. V dropped 2 bases and J dropped 4; count of bases not matched to a gene: 8. CDR1 SGHRS and CDR2 YFSETQ come from the germline V gene. The CDR3 has 16 amino acids. The CDR3 sequence: CASSFGGAGGGETQYF. The DNA of the CDR3 is TGCGCCAGCAGCTTTGGAGGAGCGGGAGGGGGAGAGACCCAGTACTTC.

The chain couples TRBV7-3 to TRBJ2-3, with D unclear. Germline V CDR1 and CDR2: SGHTA, FQGTGA. V lost 1 base, J lost 1 base, and 6 bases lay in between. This CDR3 has 14 amino acids. Written as DNA, the CDR3 is TGTGCCAGCAGCTTAAGGGCGGGCACAGATACGCAGTATTTT. Its translation: CASSLRAGTDTQYF.

The rearrangement links TRBV5-6 to TRBJ1-1, with 7 bases identical to TRBD1. With V trimmed by 4 bases and J by 2 bases, 2 bases remained unmatched. CDR3 size: 13 residues. Germline V CDR1 and CDR2: SGHDT, YYEEEE. CDR3 DNA: TGTGCCAGCAGCAGACAGGGAAACACTGAAGCTTTCTTT. Translation: CASSRQGNTEAFF.

The genes are TRBV18 and TRBJ2-3, with D possibly TRBD1 on 6 matching bases. Trimming left V 0 bases short and J 0 bases short, with 16 bases between. CDR3 length: 18 residues. The germline gives CDR1 KGHSH, CDR2 LQKENI. CDR3 coding DNA: TGTGCCAGCTCACCACCGGCGTTTCGCAGGGGAAGCACAGATACGCAGTATTTT. Translated: CASSPPAFRRGSTDTQYF.

This sequence joins TRBV10-3 and TRBJ1-1; 7 bases line up with TRBD1. Per the germline V gene, CDR1 is ENHRY and CDR2 is SYGVKD. CDR3 size: 14 residues. After removal of 6 bases from V and 1 base from J, the junction contained 5 bases not matched to a gene. Written as DNA, the CDR3 is TGTGCCATCAGATCGACAGGGCCGAACACTGAAGCTTTCTTT. This translates into CAIRSTGPNTEAFF.

This clone has a handful of counts. This CDR3 is CASSPQGGTEAFF. For the CDR3, the DNA is TGTGCCAGCTCACCGCAAGGGGGCACTGAAGCTTTCTTT. The genes are TRBV18 and TRBJ1-1; the D gene is possibly TRBD1 (6 bases). The ends were cut back, 3 bases at V and 4 bases at J, with 9 bases in the middle. The CDR3 sequence is 13 residues long. Per the germline V gene, CDR1 is KGHSH and CDR2 is LQKENI.

The gene calls are TRBV5-1 and TRBJ1-6; no definite D call. From germline, CDR1 is SGHRS and CDR2 YFSETQ. V lost 4 bases to trimming and J lost 7 bases, with 15 bases between them. This CDR3 has 15 residues. This chain's CDR3 is CASSLGGRQNSPLHF. The DNA of the CDR3 is TGCGCCAGCAGCCTTGGTGGCAGGCAGAATTCACCCCTCCACTTT.

This chain joins TRBV5-1 and TRBJ2-7; 8 bases align to TRBD1. V dropped 0 bases and J dropped 6; count of bases not matched to a gene: 2. Germline loops: CDR1 SGHRS, CDR2 YFSETQ. The CDR3 consists of 13 residues. CDR3 sequence reads: CASSLGTGPEQYF. In DNA, the CDR3 is TGCGCCAGCAGCTTGGGGACAGGGCCCGAGCAGTACTTC.

The rearrangement joins TRBV29-1 to TRBJ2-6; D remains unclear. The CDR3 spans 13 residues. Looked up from germline, CDR1 is SQVTM and CDR2 is ANQGSEA. Trimming removed 8 bases from V and 0 bases from J, with 8 bases in between. The CDR3: CSYQSSGANVLTF. CDR3 coding DNA: TGCAGCTATCAGTCCTCTGGGGCCAACGTCCTGACTTTC.

The rearrangement uses TRBV5-1 and TRBJ1-1; 8 nucleotides align to TRBD1. Germline V gene lookup returns CDR1 SGHRS and CDR2 YFSETQ. J lost 2 bases, V lost 1 base, and 4 bases had no gene match. The CDR3 runs to 15 residues. In DNA form, the CDR3 reads TGCGCCAGCAGCTTGCTGGGACAGGATAACACTGAAGCTTTCTTT. This encodes CASSLLGQDNTEAFF.

This sequence joins TRBV7-8 and TRBJ1-1; a weak D match, TRBD1 (6 bases). Trimming removed 3 bases at V and 6 bases at J, with 11 bases between. The CDR3 spans 13 residues. Germline CDR1 is SGHVS and CDR2 is FQNEAQ. The CDR3 protein is CASSFQGRSEAFF. CDR3 in DNA: TGTGCCAGCAGCTTCCAGGGGAGGTCTGAAGCTTTCTTT.

This clone has a single count. This sequence joins TRBV27 and TRBJ1-4; 9 positions match TRBD1. Germline CDR1 is MNHEY and CDR2 is SMNVEV (reference sequence). V lost 6 bases and J lost 3; bases outside the gene matches: 17. This CDR3 comprises 19 residues. The CDR3 is CASSRTGGSYVGANEKLFF. The CDR3 DNA sequence: TGTGCCAGCAGCCGAACAGGGGGCTCGTATGTGGGAGCTAATGAAAAACTGTTTTTT.

The chain carries TRBV4-1 and TRBJ2-7; D unclear. CDR1 is MGHRA, CDR2 YSYEKL, per germline. The V end was cut by 2 bases, the J end by 3 bases, with 14 bases between. The CDR3 spans 15 residues. CDR3 sequence: CASSQTPSGYYEQYF. Written as DNA, the CDR3 is TGCGCCAGCAGCCAAACACCATCCGGGTACTACGAGCAGTACTTC.